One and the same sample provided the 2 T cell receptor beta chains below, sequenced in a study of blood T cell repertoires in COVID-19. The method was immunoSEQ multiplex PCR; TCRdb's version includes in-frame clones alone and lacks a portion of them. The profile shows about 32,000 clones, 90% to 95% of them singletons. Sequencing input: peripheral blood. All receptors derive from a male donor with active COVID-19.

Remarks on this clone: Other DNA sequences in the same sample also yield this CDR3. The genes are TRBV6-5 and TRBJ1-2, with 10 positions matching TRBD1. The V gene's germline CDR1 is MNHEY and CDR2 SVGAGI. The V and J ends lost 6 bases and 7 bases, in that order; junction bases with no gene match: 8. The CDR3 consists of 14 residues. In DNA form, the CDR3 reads TGTGCCAGCAGCTCCCGGGACAGGGGACTTGGCTACACCTTC. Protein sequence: CASSSRDRGLGYTF.

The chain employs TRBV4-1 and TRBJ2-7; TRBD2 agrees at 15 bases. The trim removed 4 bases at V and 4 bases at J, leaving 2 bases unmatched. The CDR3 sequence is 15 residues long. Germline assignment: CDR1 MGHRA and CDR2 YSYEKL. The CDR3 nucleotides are TGCGCCAGCAGCCCGGGGACTAGCGGGGGGTACGAGCAGTACTTC. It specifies CASSPGTSGGYEQYF.